This TCR beta chain comes out of a study of OX40 agonist ivuxolimab in advanced cancers. Study at large: Patients were roughly 83% male with ages roughly 20 to 85, mean about 65. In three patients, partial responses were observed, one with hepatocellular carcinoma and two with cutaneous melanoma. Whole-study findings and limits: Antigen specificity remained undetermined for the expanded peripheral T cells. Some patients who did not respond also had low normalized T-cell clonal expansion.

This CDR3 is built from 14 residues. Germline V lookup: CDR1 LNHDA, CDR2 SQIVND (reference sequence). V trimming: 6 bases; J trimming: 15 bases; junction bases outside the gene matches: 13. Points on this clone: The antigen remains unidentified.

Clones were sequenced by immunoSEQ multiplex PCR, and TCRdb holds only the in-frame ones, with some missing. The repertoire consists of 60,000 or so clones, with almost 95% occurring once and the leading ten covering around an eighth. The sequencing used CD4+ or CD8+ T cells sorted from blood, collected in a trial of the OX40 agonist ivuxolimab. The receptor was isolated from an adult with an advanced solid tumor such as melanoma, head and neck, liver or kidney cancer. This chain joins TRBV19 and TRBJ2-1; 11 bases are a match to TRBD2. This chain's CDR3 is CASRPTSGAADGFF. The CDR3 nucleotides are TGTGCCAGTAGACCGACTAGCGGGGCCGCGGACGGGTTCTTC.